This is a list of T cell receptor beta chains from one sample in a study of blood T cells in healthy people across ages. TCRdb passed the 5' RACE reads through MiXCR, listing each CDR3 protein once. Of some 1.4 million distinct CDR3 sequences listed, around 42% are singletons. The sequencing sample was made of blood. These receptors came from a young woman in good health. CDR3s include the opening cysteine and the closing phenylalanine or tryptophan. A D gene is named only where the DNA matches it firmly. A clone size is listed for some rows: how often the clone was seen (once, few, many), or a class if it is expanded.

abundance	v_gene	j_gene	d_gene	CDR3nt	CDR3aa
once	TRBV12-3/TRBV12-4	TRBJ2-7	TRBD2	TGTGCCAGCACACTAGCGGGAGACTACAATGAGCAGTACTTC	CASTLAGDYNEQYF
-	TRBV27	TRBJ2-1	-	TGTGCCAGCAGCCGAGACAACAGACAGCAGTTCTTC	CASSRDNRQQFF
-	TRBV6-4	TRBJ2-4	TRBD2	TGTGCCAGCAGTGACCCGTTGACTAGCGGGGGTATCCTAGCCAAAAACATTCAGTACTTC	CASSDPLTSGGILAKNIQYF
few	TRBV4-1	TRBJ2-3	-	TGCGCCAGCAGCCAAGATAGGGCTAGCAGCACAGATACGCAGTATTTT	CASSQDRASSTDTQYF
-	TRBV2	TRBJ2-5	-	TGTGCCAGCAGACGTCTTGCGGGGATGACTGAGCAGTACTTC	CASRRLAGMTEQYF
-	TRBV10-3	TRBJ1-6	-	TGTGCCATCAGTTCAGGGGCGGGGGGAAATTCACCCCTCCACTTT	CAISSGAGGNSPLHF
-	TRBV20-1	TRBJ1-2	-	TGCAGTGCTGGGGGGACGGCGGGTGGTGGCTACACCTTC	CSAGGTAGGGYTF
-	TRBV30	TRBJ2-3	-	TGTGCCCTGGTTGAGCCCACAGATACGCAGTATTTT	CALVEPTDTQYF
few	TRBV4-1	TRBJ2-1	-	TGCGCCAGCAGCCAATGGTCAGGCAATGAGCAGTTCTTC	CASSQWSGNEQFF
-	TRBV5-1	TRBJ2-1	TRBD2	TGCGCCAGCAGCTTGGAGACTAGCGGGAGGGGAAATGAGCAGTTCTTC	CASSLETSGRGNEQFF
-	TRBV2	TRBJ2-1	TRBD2	TGTGCCGGGACTAGCGGCTACAATGAGCAGTTCTTC	CAGTSGYNEQFF
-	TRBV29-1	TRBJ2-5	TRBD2	TGCAGCGTTGCGACAACTCGGGGGGTACTACAAGAGACCCAGTACTTC	CSVATTRGVLQETQYF
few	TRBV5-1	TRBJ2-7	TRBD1	TGCGCCAGCCGGACAGGGGGCACGAACTACGAGCAGTACTTC	CASRTGGTNYEQYF
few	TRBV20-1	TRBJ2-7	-	TGCAGTGCCGGCGAGGGTGGTCGCTACGAGCAGTACTTC	CSAGEGGRYEQYF
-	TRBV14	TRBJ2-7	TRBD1	TGTGCCAGCAGCCAGCTCGAACAGGGGGCCCACGAGCAGTACTTC	CASSQLEQGAHEQYF
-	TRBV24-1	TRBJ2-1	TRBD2	TGTGCCACCAGTGAGCTAGCGGGGGCGTACAATGAGCAGTTCTTC	CATSELAGAYNEQFF
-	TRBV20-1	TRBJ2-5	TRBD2	TGCAGTGCCACAAAGTTGGGGGAGGGCCCAGATGAGCAGTACTTC	CSATKLGEGPDEQYF